The present T cell receptor (beta chain) was sequenced within a study of T cell therapy after organ transplantation. Broader study findings: Pretherapy CD8 clonality inversely correlated with its fold change after therapy. Nonresponders had marked pretherapy clonal expansions and little post-therapy change.

Trimming removed 5 bases from V and 1 base from J, with 8 bases in between. This CDR3 has 13 amino acids. Per the germline V gene, CDR1 is SGHTA and CDR2 is FQGNSA. In regard to this clone: The antigen is unknown.

Time point meaning: 4-8 weeks after completion of therapy. Sequencing was performed with immunoSEQ multiplex PCR; in TCRdb, only in-frame clones are kept and a portion is missing. The sample has 20,000 or so clones; approximately 85% are singletons. Here the sequenced sample was CD8+ T cells from blood, taken after autologous CMV-specific T cell therapy. This sequence was found in a human patient who had received a solid organ transplant and had CMV disease. Some T cells may arise from the graft donor. This rearrangement joins TRBV7-2 to TRBJ1-2, with a weak D call TRBD1 (5 bases). CDR3 DNA sequence: TGTGCCAGCAGCCAGACAGATAACTATGGCTACACCTTC. It codes for CASSQTDNYGYTF.